This entry describes one T cell receptor (beta chain). The method was immunoSEQ multiplex PCR; TCRdb's version includes in-frame clones alone and lacks a portion of them. Among roughly 220,000 clones, about nine tenths were seen once, and the ten largest hold about 2.2%. V lost 3 bases and J lost 1; bases outside the gene matches: 3. The CDR3 totals 15 residues. Germline-derived CDR1 and CDR2 are SGHNT and YYREEE (reference sequence). These data belong to a study of blood T cell repertoires in COVID-19. Across the study: Sites in the United States, Italy and Spain provided acute and convalescent COVID-19 samples.

Source material: peripheral blood. The rearrangement links TRBV5-4 to TRBJ2-1; TRBD2 aligns across 8 bases. The clonotype originates from a man aged 30-40 years who had recovered from COVID-19. The CDR3 nucleotides are TGTGCCAGCAGCTCGGGAGGGACTTCCTACAATGAGCAGTTCTTC. Amino acids: CASSSGGTSYNEQFF.